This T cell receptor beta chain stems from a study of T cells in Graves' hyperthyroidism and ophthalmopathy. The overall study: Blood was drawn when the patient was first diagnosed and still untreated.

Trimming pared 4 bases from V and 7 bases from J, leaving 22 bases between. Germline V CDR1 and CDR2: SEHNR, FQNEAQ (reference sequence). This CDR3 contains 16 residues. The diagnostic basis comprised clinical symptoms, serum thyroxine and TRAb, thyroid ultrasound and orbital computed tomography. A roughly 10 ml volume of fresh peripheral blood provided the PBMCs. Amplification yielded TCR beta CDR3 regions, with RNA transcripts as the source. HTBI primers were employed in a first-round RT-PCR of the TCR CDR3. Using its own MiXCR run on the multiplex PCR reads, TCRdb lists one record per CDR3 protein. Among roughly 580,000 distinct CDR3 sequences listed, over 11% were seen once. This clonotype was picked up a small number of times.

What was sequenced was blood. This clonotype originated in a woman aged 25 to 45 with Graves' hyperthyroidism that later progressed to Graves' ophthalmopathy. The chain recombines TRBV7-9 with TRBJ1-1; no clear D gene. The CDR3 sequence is CASSSRTPQRKYEAFF. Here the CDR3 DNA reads TGTGCCAGCAGCTCTAGAACCCCGCAGCGGAAATATGAAGCTTTCTTT.